Below, 13 T cell receptor beta chains from the same sample are listed, as sequenced in a study of blood T cell repertoires in COVID-19. Sequenced by immunoSEQ multiplex PCR; TCRdb stores in-frame clones only, minus some. The sample yields about 160,000 clones, around 80% seen once. Sequenced input: peripheral blood. These receptors were obtained from a woman at least 80 years old with active or convalescent COVID-19.

V gene TRBV7-9 combines with J gene TRBJ2-7; D gene ambiguous. V lost 7 bases and J lost 1, with 11 bases in between. The CDR3 is 13 amino acids. Germline values: CDR1 SEHNR, CDR2 FQNEAQ (reference sequence). CDR3 sequence (DNA): TGTGCCAGCACCACAGCTATTTCCTACGAGCAGTACTTC. Encoded protein: CASTTAISYEQYF.

The J gene is TRBJ2-5, the V gene TRBV11-2; a weak D match, TRBD1 (6 bases). Germline V gene sequence: CDR1 SGHAT, CDR2 FQNNGV. The CDR3 is 16 residues long. The V end lost 0 bases, the J end lost 1 base, and 12 bases lay between the germline ends. CDR3 sequence reads: CASSLDRGRSQETQYF. The CDR3 DNA reads as TGTGCCAGCAGCTTAGACAGGGGCCGTAGCCAAGAGACCCAGTACTTC.

This clone was observed a handful of times. The chain carries TRBV5-5 and TRBJ2-6, with unresolved D. CDR1 and CDR2 (germline): SGHKS, YYEKEE (reference sequence). The CDR3 runs 15 residues. Trimming took off 3 bases at V and 4 bases at J, with 11 bases between the two ends. CDR3 amino acids: CASSSSGSGANVLTF. The CDR3 coding sequence is TGTGCCAGCAGCTCGTCGGGTTCCGGGGCCAACGTCCTGACTTTC.

V gene TRBV2 combines with J gene TRBJ2-3, with 8 bases lining up with TRBD1. V shed 6 bases and J 4 bases; nucleotides not matched to a gene: 6. Germline CDR1 is SNHLY and CDR2 is FYNNEI. This CDR3 is built from 14 residues. CDR3 in DNA: TGTGCCAGCAGCGACGGACAGGGTCCAGATACGCAGTATTTT. This gives the protein CASSDGQGPDTQYF.

The chain couples TRBV5-8 to TRBJ1-2; 9 bases are shared with TRBD1. Looked up from germline, CDR1 is SGHTS and CDR2 is YDEGEE. The CDR3 consists of 19 residues. Unmatched junction bases numbered 18, after V lost 2 bases and J lost 4 bases. CDR3 region: CASSFGLKSGTGLGYGYTF. The CDR3 DNA reads as TGTGCCAGCAGCTTTGGCCTAAAATCCGGGACAGGGCTAGGCTATGGCTACACCTTC. The entire variable domain, with the rest obtained from reference TRBV5-8 and TRBJ1-2, is as follows: EAGVTQSPTHLIKTRGQQATLRCSPISGHTSVYWYQQALGLGLQFLLWYDEGEERNRGNFPPRFSGRQFPNYSSELNVNALELEDSALYLCASSFGLKSGTGLGYGYTFGSGTRLTVV.

This chain links TRBV2 with TRBJ2-1, with 9 bases identical to TRBD2. The V gene end was trimmed by 6 bases and the J gene end by 3 bases; junction bases not matched to a gene: 15. Germline-derived CDR1 and CDR2 are SNHLY and FYNNEI. The CDR3 runs 18 residues. The CDR3 here is CASSTSRGIAGDYNEQFF. The CDR3 DNA sequence: TGTGCCAGCAGCACCTCTAGGGGGATAGCGGGGGACTACAATGAGCAGTTCTTC. Complete variable domain (other parts from reference TRBV2 and TRBJ2-1): EPEVTQTPSHQVTQMGQEVILRCVPISNHLYFYWYRQILGQKVEFLVSFYNNEISEKSEIFDDQFSVERPDGSNFTLKIRSTKLEDSAMYFCASSTSRGIAGDYNEQFFGPGTRLTVL.

V is TRBV6-5 and J is TRBJ1-6; tentatively, D is TRBD1 (5 bases). V was shortened by 5 bases and J by 6 bases, with 11 bases between the two germline ends. This CDR3 is 14 amino acids long. CDR1 is MNHEY, CDR2 SVGAGI, per germline. CDR3 sequence: CASSNQGFNSPLHF. Here the CDR3 DNA reads TGTGCCAGCAGTAATCAGGGATTTAATTCACCCCTCCACTTT.

The chain has TRBV19 and TRBJ1-1; weak D call: TRBD1 (5 bases). The CDR3 totals 13 residues. Germline CDR1 LNHDA, CDR2 SQIVND (reference sequence). With 5 bases removed from V and 7 bases from J, the gap between germline ends came to 14 bases. CDR3 DNA: TGTGCCAGTAGTGCGGGGGGGTATAGTGAAGCTTTCTTT. Translating gives CASSAGGYSEAFF.

The gene calls are TRBV7-9 and TRBJ1-1, with 7 positions matching TRBD1. Germline trimming cut 3 bases from V and 4 bases from J; bases unmatched to any gene: 8. Germline values: CDR1 SEHNR, CDR2 FQNEAQ (reference sequence). The CDR3 runs 15 residues. This chain's CDR3 is CASSLSSTGSTEAFF. As DNA, the CDR3 is TGTGCCAGCAGCTTGTCATCGACAGGGTCCACTGAAGCTTTCTTT.

This CDR3 is CASSQGRYTQYF. The DNA for the CDR3 is TGTGCCAGCAGCCAGGGGCGGTATACGCAGTATTTT. The chain couples TRBV3-1 (or the pseudogene TRBV3-2) to TRBJ2-3; D is perhaps TRBD1 (5 bases). Trimming took off 3 bases at V and 7 bases at J, with 8 bases between the two ends. The CDR3 contains 12 residues. Germline CDR1 reads LGHDT; CDR2 reads YNNKEL (reference sequence).

The V call is TRBV18, the J call TRBJ1-2, with 7 bases fitting TRBD1. Germline CDR1 is KGHSH and CDR2 is LQKENI. The V and J ends lost 0 bases and 5 bases, in that order; junction bases with no gene match: 6. The CDR3 length is 15 residues. Here the CDR3 DNA reads TGTGCCAGCTCACCACCGTCAGGGGGTGGTTATGGCTACACCTTC. It specifies CASSPPSGGGYGYTF.

A few counts support this clone. The genes are TRBV7-2 and TRBJ1-6, with 7 bases matching TRBD1. Losses at the gene ends were 5 bases for V and 9 bases for J; bases not matched to a gene: 10. Per germline, CDR1 SGHTA and CDR2 FQGNSA. The CDR3 contains 15 residues. CDR3 sequence: CASSQETGLGSPLHF. The CDR3 DNA reads TGTGCCAGCAGCCAAGAGACAGGGTTGGGTTCACCCCTCCACTTT.

CDR3 protein: CASSLWTGLGTGELFF. The CDR3 coding sequence is TGTGCCAGCAGTTTATGGACAGGGCTAGGAACCGGGGAGCTGTTTTTT. V and J are TRBV27 and TRBJ2-2; 8 nucleotides line up with TRBD1. V dropped 1 base and J dropped 5; count of bases not matched to a gene: 6. CDR1 MNHEY and CDR2 SMNVEV come from the germline V gene (reference sequence). The CDR3 extends over 16 amino acids.